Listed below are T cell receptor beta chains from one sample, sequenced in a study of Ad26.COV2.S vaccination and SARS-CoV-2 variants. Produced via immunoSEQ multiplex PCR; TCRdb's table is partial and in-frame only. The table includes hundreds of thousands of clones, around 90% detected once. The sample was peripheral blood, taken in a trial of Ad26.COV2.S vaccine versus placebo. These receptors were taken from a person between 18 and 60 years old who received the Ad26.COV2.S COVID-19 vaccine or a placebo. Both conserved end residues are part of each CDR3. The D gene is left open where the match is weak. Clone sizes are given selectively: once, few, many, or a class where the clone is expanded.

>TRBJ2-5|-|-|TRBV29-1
TGCAGCACAAATCAGGGAAAAGAGACCCAGTACTTC
CSTNQGKETQYF
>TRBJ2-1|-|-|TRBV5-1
TGCGCCAGCAGCTTCGGCCAAAGCCTACTATACAATGAGCAGTTCTTC
CASSFGQSLLYNEQFF
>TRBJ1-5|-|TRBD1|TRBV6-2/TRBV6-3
TGTGCCAGCAGTTACACCCTGGGACAGGGGTTTGATCAGCCCCAGCATTTT
CASSYTLGQGFDQPQHF
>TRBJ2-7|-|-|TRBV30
TGTGCCTGGAGACAGCGCGACGAGCAGTACTTC
CAWRQRDEQYF
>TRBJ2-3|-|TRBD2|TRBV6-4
TGTGCCAGCAGTTCCGGGACTAGCGGCACAGATACGCAGTATTTT
CASSSGTSGTDTQYF
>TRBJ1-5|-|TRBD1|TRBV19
TGTGCCAGTAGTAGTCTGGGACAGGGTGTCAATCAGCCCCAGCATTTT
CASSSLGQGVNQPQHF
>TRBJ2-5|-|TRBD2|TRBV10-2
TGCGCCAGCAGTGATTCACCTAGCGGGAGAAGAGAGACCCAGTACTTC
CASSDSPSGRRETQYF
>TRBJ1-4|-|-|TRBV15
TGTGCCACCAGCAGAAAAGATGCAACTAATGAAAAACTGTTTTTT
CATSRKDATNEKLFF
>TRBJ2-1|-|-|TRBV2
TGTGCCAGCAGACCGGGACCTACGAGGGGCAATGAGCAGTTCTTC
CASRPGPTRGNEQFF
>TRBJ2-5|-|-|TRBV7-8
TGTGCCAGCAGCTTTGGTCTCCGGGCGGTGATTGCGACCCAGTACTTC
CASSFGLRAVIATQYF
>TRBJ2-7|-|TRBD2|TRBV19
TGTGCCAGTAGTATTGGGACTAGCGTATACGAGCAGTACTTC
CASSIGTSVYEQYF
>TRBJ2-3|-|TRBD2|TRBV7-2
TGTGCCAGCAGCTTAGCCTCCGGGGGGGTCCTTTGGGCCGATACGCAGTATTTT
CASSLASGGVLWADTQYF
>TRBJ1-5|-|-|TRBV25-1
TGTGCCAGCAGTGCCACAGGGCTAAATCAGCCCCAGCATTTT
CASSATGLNQPQHF
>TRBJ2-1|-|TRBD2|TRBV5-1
TGCGCCAGCAGCTTGGCGACTAGCGGGGGTGAGCAGTTCTTC
CASSLATSGGEQFF
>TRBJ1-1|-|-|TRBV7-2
TGTGCCAGCAGCTTAATGGGGCTCGGGACTGAAGCTTTCTTT
CASSLMGLGTEAFF
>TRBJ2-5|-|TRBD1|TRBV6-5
TGTGCCAGCAGTTACTCGGAAACGACAGGGCAAGAGACCCAGTACTTC
CASSYSETTGQETQYF
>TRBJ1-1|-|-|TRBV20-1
TGCAGTGCTAGTGTTCGACGGAGGAGAGCTTTCTTT
CSASVRRRRAFF
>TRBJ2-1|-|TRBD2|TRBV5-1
TGCGCCAGCGGCCCGGGCCTAGCGGGAACTGAGCAGTTCTTC
CASGPGLAGTEQFF
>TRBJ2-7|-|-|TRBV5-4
TGTGCCAGCAGCTTATCCCCCTCCTACGAGCAGTACTTC
CASSLSPSYEQYF
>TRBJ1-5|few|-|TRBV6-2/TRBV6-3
TGTGCCAGCAGTTCACAGGCCGATCAGCCCCAGCATTTT
CASSSQADQPQHF
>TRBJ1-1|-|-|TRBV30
TGTGCCTGGAGTGTAGGCCTCCTTAACACTGAAGCTTTCTTT
CAWSVGLLNTEAFF
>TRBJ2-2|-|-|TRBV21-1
TGTGCCAGCAGCACCCTCCCGGGTCTAGCGGGAGGGTCGCCCGCGTGCACCGGGGAGCTGTTTTTT
CASSTLPGLAGGSPACTGELFF
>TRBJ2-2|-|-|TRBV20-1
TGCAGTGCTAGTGGACGGGCGAACACCGGGGAGCTGTTTTTT
CSASGRANTGELFF
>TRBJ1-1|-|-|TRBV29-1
TGCAGCGTTGAGACCTGGGCCACTGAAGCTTTCTTT
CSVETWATEAFF
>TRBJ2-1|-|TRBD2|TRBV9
TGTGCCAGCAGCGACCCTTATCCTAGCGGGCGCACCAATGAGCAGTTCTTC
CASSDPYPSGRTNEQFF
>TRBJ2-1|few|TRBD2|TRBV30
TGTGCCTGGAGTCTAGCGGGAGGCACCTACAATGAGCAGTTCTTC
CAWSLAGGTYNEQFF
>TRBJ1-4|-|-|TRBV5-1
TGCGCCAGCAGTATCGGGTCCGTGAGGGAAAAACTGTTTTTT
CASSIGSVREKLFF
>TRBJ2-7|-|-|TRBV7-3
TGTGCCAGCAGCTTAAACGGGGGTGAGCAGTACTTC
CASSLNGGEQYF
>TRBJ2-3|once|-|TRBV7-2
TGTGCCAGCATCACCGGAGGATTCACAGATACGCAGTATTTT
CASITGGFTDTQYF
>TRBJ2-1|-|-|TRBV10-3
TGTGCCATCTGGCGCCCCTCCTACAATGAGCAGTTCTTC
CAIWRPSYNEQFF
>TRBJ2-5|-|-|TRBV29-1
TGCAGCGTTGAAGGACGGCTGGTCCAAGAGACCCAGTACTTC
CSVEGRLVQETQYF
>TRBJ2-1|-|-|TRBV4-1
TGCGCCAGCAGCCAAGAATCAGTTCCCGGTGAGCAGTTCTTC
CASSQESVPGEQFF
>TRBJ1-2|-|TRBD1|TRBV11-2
TGTGCCAGCAGCCTAGGACAGGGGAACTATGGCTACACCTTC
CASSLGQGNYGYTF
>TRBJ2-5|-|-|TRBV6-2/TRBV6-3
TGTGCCAGCAGTTACCCCTGGACAGACCAAGAGACCCAGTACTTC
CASSYPWTDQETQYF
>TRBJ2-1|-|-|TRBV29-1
TGCAGCGTTGGGAGGAGGGATGAGCAGTTCTTC
CSVGRRDEQFF
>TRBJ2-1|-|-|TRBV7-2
TGTGCCAGCAGAAACCGGGGCGGGACGAACAACAATGAGCAGTTCTTC
CASRNRGGTNNNEQFF
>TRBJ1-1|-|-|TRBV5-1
TGCGCCAGCAGCTTGACAGGGAATAGGAACACTGAAGCTTTCTTT
CASSLTGNRNTEAFF
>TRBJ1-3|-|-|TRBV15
TGTGCCACCAGCAGCTACAGGGTTTCCGGAAACACCATATATTTT
CATSSYRVSGNTIYF
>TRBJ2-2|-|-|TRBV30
TGTGCCTGGATTTGGGGATACACCGGGGAGCTGTTTTTT
CAWIWGYTGELFF
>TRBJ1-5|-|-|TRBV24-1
TGTGCCACCAGTGATGCTGATACCAATGGGGGTCAGCCCCAGCATTTT
CATSDADTNGGQPQHF
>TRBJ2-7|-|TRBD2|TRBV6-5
TGTGCCAGCAGCCGCAGCGGGAGTCAGGGTGAGCAGTACTTC
CASSRSGSQGEQYF
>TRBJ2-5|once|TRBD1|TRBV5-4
TGTGCCAGCAGCCCAAGACAGGGGACCCTAGGGACCCAGTACTTC
CASSPRQGTLGTQYF
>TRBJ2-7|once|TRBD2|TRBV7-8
TGTGCCAGCAGCTTAGGGGGCGGGAGGAATTACGAGCAGTACTTC
CASSLGGGRNYEQYF
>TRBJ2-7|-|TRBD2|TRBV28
TGTGCCAGCAGTCGACCAGGGAAACTAGCGGGATACGAGCAGTACTTC
CASSRPGKLAGYEQYF
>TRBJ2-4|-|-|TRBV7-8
TGTGCCAGCAGCTTAGTAAGGACCCGGGACGGACTGGAAGCCAAAAACATTCAGTACTTC
CASSLVRTRDGLEAKNIQYF
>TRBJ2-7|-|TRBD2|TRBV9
TGTGCCAGCAGCGTAGATCTGGGGGGGTACGAGCAGTACTTC
CASSVDLGGYEQYF
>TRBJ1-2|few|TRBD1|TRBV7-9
TGTGCCAGCAGAACGGGACAGGGGAAATATGGCTACACCTTC
CASRTGQGKYGYTF
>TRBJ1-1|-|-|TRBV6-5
TGTGCATCCGGGCGGAGCCTGAACACTGAAGCTTTCTTT
CASGRSLNTEAFF